The rows below give T cell receptor beta chains drawn from one sample of a study of T cells in Graves' hyperthyroidism and ophthalmopathy. TCRdb re-called the multiplex PCR reads through MiXCR, storing one row per CDR3 protein. Among some 510,000 distinct CDR3 sequences listed, around 20% were seen once. What was sequenced was blood. All receptors derive from a man aged 18 to 35 with Graves' hyperthyroidism. Both conserved end residues are part of each CDR3. Each record gives: clone size, V gene, D gene, J gene, CDR3 protein, CDR3 DNA. The D gene is left open where the match is weak. Where a row states a size, it is once, few, many or the class of an expanded clone; other rows omit it.

>many|TRBV20-1|TRBD1|TRBJ2-7
CSARDPQGALNEQYF
TGCAGTGCTAGAGATCCCCAGGGGGCGCTAAACGAGCAGTACTTC
>many|TRBV28|TRBD1|TRBJ1-2
CASSSSGTESGYTF
TGTGCCAGCAGTTCCTCCGGGACAGAAAGCGGCTACACCTTC
>many|TRBV20-1|NA|TRBJ2-7
CSAWGAPTYEQYF
TGCAGTGCCTGGGGGGCACCAACCTACGAGCAGTACTTC
>few|TRBV20-1|NA|TRBJ2-2
CSGRDPITGELFF
TGCAGTGGTCGGGACCCCATCACCGGGGAGCTGTTTTTT
>NA|TRBV4-1|NA|TRBJ2-6
CASSQGGDGANVLTF
TGCGCCAGCAGCCAAGGGGGCGACGGGGCCAACGTCCTGACTTTC
>many|TRBV6-1|NA|TRBJ1-1
CASTLGQQNTEAFF
TGTGCCAGCACCCTGGGACAACAGAACACTGAAGCTTTCTTT
>many|TRBV7-8|NA|TRBJ1-2
CASSVGGGGYGYTF
TGTGCCAGCAGCGTGGGGGGCGGCGGGTATGGCTACACCTTC
>many|TRBV2|NA|TRBJ1-2
CASSSGHLTFGYTF
TGTGCCAGCAGTTCGGGACACCTCACCTTCGGCTACACCTTC
>many|TRBV24-1|NA|TRBJ2-2
CATSGGINTGELFF
TGTGCCACCAGTGGCGGGATCAACACCGGGGAGCTGTTTTTT
>many|TRBV11-2|TRBD1|TRBJ1-1
CASSFTTGGTEAFF
TGTGCCAGCAGCTTCACTACAGGGGGCACTGAAGCTTTCTTT
>many|TRBV25-1|NA|TRBJ1-1
CASKGVGDTEAFF
TGTGCCAGCAAAGGGGTCGGGGACACTGAAGCTTTCTTT
>NA|TRBV6-2/TRBV6-3|NA|TRBJ1-5
CASSYPREGIQPQHF
TGTGCCAGCAGTTACCCCCGGGAGGGGATTCAGCCCCAGCATTTT
>few|TRBV2|NA|TRBJ2-4
CASSGHSADLAKNIKYF
TGTGCCAGCAGTGGCCACAGCGCCGACCTAGCCAAAAACATTAAGTACTTC
>many|TRBV7-2|NA|TRBJ1-1
CASLRGSYMNTEAFF
TGTGCCAGTCTCAGGGGCTCCTACATGAACACTGAAGCTTTCTTT
>many|TRBV7-8|NA|TRBJ1-5
CASSPESDNQPQHF
TGTGCCAGCAGCCCTGAAAGCGACAATCAGCCCCAGCATTTT
>NA|TRBV12-3/TRBV12-4|NA|TRBJ1-5
CASSWDGTPDRPQHF
TGTGCCAGCAGTTGGGATGGGACACCCGATAGGCCCCAGCATTTT
>NA|TRBV30|TRBD1|TRBJ2-7
CAWRGPSGGEQYF
TGTGCCTGGAGAGGACCGTCAGGGGGCGAGCAGTACTTC
>NA|TRBV7-9|NA|TRBJ1-2
CASSTGSGGGGYTF
TGTGCCAGCAGCACGGGTTCGGGCGGTGGTGGCTACACCTTC
>many|TRBV5-1|NA|TRBJ2-7
CASSLDGQSYEQYF
TGCGCCAGCAGCTTGGACGGACAATCCTACGAGCAGTACTTC
>few|TRBV4-1|TRBD2|TRBJ2-7
CASSKGLAADEQYF
TGCGCCAGCAGCAAGGGACTAGCTGCCGACGAGCAGTACTTC
>many|TRBV5-1|NA|TRBJ1-1
CASSGSQGMNTEAFF
TGCGCCAGCAGCGGCAGTCAGGGGATGAACACTGAAGCTTTCTTT
>many|TRBV6-2/TRBV6-3|NA|TRBJ2-7
CASRDETGEQYF
TGTGCCAGCCGGGATGAGACGGGAGAGCAGTACTTC
>NA|TRBV7-9|NA|TRBJ1-1
CASSLEVGPGTEAFF
TGTGCCAGCAGCTTAGAAGTAGGGCCTGGCACTGAAGCTTTCTTT
>few|TRBV20-1|TRBD1|TRBJ1-1
CSADTGGDTEAFF
TGCAGTGCCGACACAGGGGGCGACACTGAAGCTTTCTTT
>many|TRBV4-1|NA|TRBJ1-2
CASSQVGYGYTF
TGCGCCAGCAGCCAAGTAGGGTATGGCTACACCTTC
>many|TRBV11-2|NA|TRBJ2-7
CASSLDLGSSGYEQYF
TGTGCCAGCAGCTTAGATCTGGGATCCTCGGGCTACGAGCAGTACTTC
>many|TRBV12-3/TRBV12-4|TRBD1|TRBJ1-1
CASNQGQGDTEAFF
TGTGCCAGCAACCAGGGACAGGGGGACACTGAAGCTTTCTTT
>few|TRBV6-5|TRBD1|TRBJ1-2
CASSSEQGALGYTF
TGTGCCAGCAGTTCCGAACAGGGGGCGCTTGGCTACACCTTC
>many|TRBV28|NA|TRBJ2-2
CASSLGALGAGELFF
TGTGCCAGCAGTCTGGGGGCCCTGGGGGCCGGGGAGCTGTTTTTT